Below, one T cell receptor beta chain is given with its context. The sample comes from a study of blood T cell repertoires in COVID-19. Turning to the study itself: Samples representing acute and convalescent COVID-19 were sourced from the United States, Italy and Spain. The analysed material was cDNA or gDNA that came from T cells, B-cell-depleted T cells, or PBMCs.

As processed by the authors: Estimation of nucleated cell counts was performed using reference gene primer amplification. Clones were sequenced by immunoSEQ multiplex PCR, and TCRdb holds only the in-frame ones, with some missing. V and J calls and clone size are given by that table; D and trimming were obtained from the DNA. The sample lists around 300,000 clones, 83% occurring once. Sequencing input: peripheral blood. The receptor was isolated from a woman between 45 and 60 years old who had recovered from COVID-19.

The CDR3 bases are TGTGCCACCAGCAGAGCCAGGGACAATCAGCCCCAGCATTTT. Its protein is CATSRARDNQPQHF. The J gene is TRBJ1-5, the V gene TRBV15, with D perhaps matching TRBD1 (5 bases). Trimming took off 1 base at V and 3 bases at J, with 7 bases between the two ends. Germline V gene sequence: CDR1 LNHNV, CDR2 YYDKDF (reference sequence). This CDR3 has 14 residues. The full variable domain, completed using reference TRBV15 and TRBJ1-5, is DAMVIQNPRYQVTQFGKPVTLSCSQTLNHNVMYWYQQKSSQAPKLLFHYYDKDFNNEADTPDNFQSRRPNTSFCFLDIRSPGLGDTAMYLCATSRARDNQPQHFGDGTRLSIL.